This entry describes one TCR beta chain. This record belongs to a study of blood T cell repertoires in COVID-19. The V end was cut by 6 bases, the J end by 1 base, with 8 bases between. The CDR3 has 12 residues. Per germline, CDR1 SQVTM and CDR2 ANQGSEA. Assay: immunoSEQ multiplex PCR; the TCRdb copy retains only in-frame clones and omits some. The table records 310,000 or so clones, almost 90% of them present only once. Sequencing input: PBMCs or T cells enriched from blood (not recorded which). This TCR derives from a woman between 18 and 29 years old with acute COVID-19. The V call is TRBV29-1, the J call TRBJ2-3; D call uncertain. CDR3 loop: CSVRLGTDTQYF. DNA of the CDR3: TGCAGCGTAAGACTCGGCACAGATACGCAGTATTTT.